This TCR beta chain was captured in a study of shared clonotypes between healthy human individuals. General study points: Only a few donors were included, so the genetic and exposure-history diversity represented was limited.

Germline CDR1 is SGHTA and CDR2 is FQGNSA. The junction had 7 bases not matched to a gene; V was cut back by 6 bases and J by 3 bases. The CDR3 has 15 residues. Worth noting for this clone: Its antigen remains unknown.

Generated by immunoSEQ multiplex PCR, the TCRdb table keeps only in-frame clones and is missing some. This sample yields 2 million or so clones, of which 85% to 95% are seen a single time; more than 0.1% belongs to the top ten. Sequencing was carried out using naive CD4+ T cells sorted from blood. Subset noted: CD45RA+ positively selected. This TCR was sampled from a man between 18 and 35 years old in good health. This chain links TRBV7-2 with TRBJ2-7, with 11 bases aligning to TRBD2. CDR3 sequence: CASRLAGEGGYEQYF. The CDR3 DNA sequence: TGTGCCAGCAGACTAGCGGGAGAAGGAGGCTACGAGCAGTACTTC.